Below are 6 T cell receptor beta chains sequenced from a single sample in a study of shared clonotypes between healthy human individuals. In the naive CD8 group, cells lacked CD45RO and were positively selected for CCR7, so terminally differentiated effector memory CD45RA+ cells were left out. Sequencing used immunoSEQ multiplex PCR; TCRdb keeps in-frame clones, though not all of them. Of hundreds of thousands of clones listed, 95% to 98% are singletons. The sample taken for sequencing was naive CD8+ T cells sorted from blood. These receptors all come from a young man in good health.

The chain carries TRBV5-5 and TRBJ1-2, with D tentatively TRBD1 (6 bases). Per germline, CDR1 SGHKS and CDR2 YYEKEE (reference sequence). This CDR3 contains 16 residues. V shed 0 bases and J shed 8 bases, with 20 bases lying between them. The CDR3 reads CASSLGFMGAPWGYTF. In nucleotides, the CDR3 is TGTGCCAGCAGCTTGGGTTTTATGGGGGCTCCCTGGGGCTACACCTTC.

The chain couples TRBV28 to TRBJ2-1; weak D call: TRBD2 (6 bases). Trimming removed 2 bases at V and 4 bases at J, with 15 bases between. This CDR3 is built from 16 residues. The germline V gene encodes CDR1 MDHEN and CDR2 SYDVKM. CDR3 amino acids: CASSLETRGLYNEQFF. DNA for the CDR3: TGTGCCAGCAGTTTAGAGACTAGGGGCCTATACAATGAGCAGTTCTTC.

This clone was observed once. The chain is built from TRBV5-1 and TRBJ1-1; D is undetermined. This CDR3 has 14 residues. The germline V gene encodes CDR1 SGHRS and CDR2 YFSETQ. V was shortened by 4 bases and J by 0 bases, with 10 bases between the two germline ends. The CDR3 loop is CASSRRTVNTEAFF. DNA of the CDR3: TGCGCCAGCAGCAGACGGACGGTGAACACTGAAGCTTTCTTT.

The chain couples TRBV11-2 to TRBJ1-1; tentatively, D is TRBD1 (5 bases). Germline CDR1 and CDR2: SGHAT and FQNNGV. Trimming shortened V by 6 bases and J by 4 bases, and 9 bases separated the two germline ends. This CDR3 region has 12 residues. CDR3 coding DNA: TGTGCCAGCAGTAGTGGGGGCACTGAAGCTTTCTTT. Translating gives CASSSGGTEAFF.

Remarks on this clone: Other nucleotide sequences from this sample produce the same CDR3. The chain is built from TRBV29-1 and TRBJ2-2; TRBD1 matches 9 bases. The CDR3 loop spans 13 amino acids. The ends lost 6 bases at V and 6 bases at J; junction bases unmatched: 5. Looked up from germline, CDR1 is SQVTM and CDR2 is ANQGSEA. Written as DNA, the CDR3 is TGCAGCGTCGAAACAGGGGGCTCCGGGGAGCTGTTTTTT. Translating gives CSVETGGSGELFF.

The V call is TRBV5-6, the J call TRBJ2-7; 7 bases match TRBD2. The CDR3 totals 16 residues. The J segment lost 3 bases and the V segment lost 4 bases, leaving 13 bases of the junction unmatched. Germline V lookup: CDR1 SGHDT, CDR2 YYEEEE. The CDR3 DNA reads TGTGCCAGCAGCCCTCGGGACTACCCGGCAGGCTACGAGCAGTACTTC. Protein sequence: CASSPRDYPAGYEQYF.